The sequence of this T cell receptor (beta chain) was determined in a study of technical replicates of blood from a handful of donors (TCRdb year 2017). The library was generated by the immunoSEQ multiplex PCR assay. TCRdb obtained this table from immuneACCESS and retained in-frame rearrangements with V and J assigned. These tables miss some clones; where compared with another copy, unresolved V genes account for less than half of the shortfall, and the remainder is unexplained. For this sample the table gives some 71,000 clones, of which about 97% were detected only once. Jointly, the top ten make up roughly 0.3% of the sample. Concerning this clone itself: Its antigen remains undetermined. No per-base quality is available; no much larger clone lies one base away.

V lost 7 bases and J lost 3 bases; the stretch between them is 19 bases long. Including cysteine and phenylalanine, the CDR3 has 15 amino acids. The DNA shown is the 45-base CDR3, in frame from base 1. The germline V gene (reference sequence) supplies CDR1 WNHNN and CDR2 SYGVQD. This sequence uses TRBV10-1 and TRBJ2-7; the D segment could be TRBD1, given 6 matching bases. Sequences were obtained from T cells isolated from PBMCs. This TCR was recovered from a human donor in good health. The bases are TGCGCCAGCAATTACTTCGGGACACAAAACTACGAGCAGTACTTC. The translation is CASNYFGTQNYEQYF.